Listed below are T cell receptor beta chains from one sample, sequenced in a study of shared clonotypes between healthy human individuals. Sequenced by immunoSEQ multiplex PCR; TCRdb stores in-frame clones only, minus some. The data show around 980,000 clones, around 82% seen once. Material for sequencing was memory CD4+ T cells from PBMCs. Every receptor here comes from a man between 18 and 29 years old in good health. Some clones in this sample may be carry-over from other donors' samples. Both conserved end residues are part of each CDR3. The D gene is left open where the match is weak.

TRBV7-2	.	TRBJ2-3	14	CASSFFGPTDTQYF
TRBV4-2	TRBD2	TRBJ2-1	15	CASSFSGSSYNEQFF
TRBV7-2	.	TRBJ2-1	15	CASSLGVQGGGEQFF
TRBV7-2	TRBD2	TRBJ2-7	15	CASSRSGSGSYEQYF
TRBV7-9	.	TRBJ1-5	15	CASSLSAPRNQPQHF
TRBV28	TRBD2	TRBJ2-7	18	CASIPPGGLAGVGEGQYF
TRBV5-1	.	TRBJ1-2	14	CASSSYSGVGGYTF
TRBV28	.	TRBJ2-7	15	CASSPQGRGTYEQYF
TRBV19	.	TRBJ2-5	15	CASSIDQRDRETQYF
TRBV30	.	TRBJ1-4	11	CAWSSPEKLFF
TRBV11-2	TRBD1	TRBJ2-3	15	CASSYDRGETDTQYF
TRBV7-2	.	TRBJ2-4	14	CASSSTGEGNIQYF
TRBV28	.	TRBJ2-1	13	CASSDLALNEQFF